Each of the 21 T cell receptor beta chains below was sequenced from the same sample in a study of blood T cell repertoires in COVID-19. Profiling relied on immunoSEQ multiplex PCR, and the TCRdb table lists in-frame clones only, not all of them. The sample contains about 39,000 clones, 65% to 90% of which appear only once. Sequenced: peripheral blood. All receptors derive from a human donor in a cohort sampled during active COVID-19.

In DNA, the CDR3 is TGTGCCATCAGTGAGTCGGGAAATACAGGGAACTATGGCTACACCTTC. Protein product: CAISESGNTGNYGYTF. The V and J genes are TRBV10-3 and TRBJ1-2; possible D gene TRBD1, 6 bases. The CDR3 length is 16 residues. Deletions cut 0 bases from V and 2 bases from J, with 13 bases between. Germline values: CDR1 ENHRY, CDR2 SYGVKD.

This rearrangement joins TRBV5-6 to TRBJ1-1; D gene ambiguous. The CDR3 spans 14 residues. From germline, CDR1 is SGHDT and CDR2 YYEEEE. V lost 0 bases and J 1 base, leaving 7 bases between the germline ends. CDR3 residues: CASSLVGGNTEAFF. CDR3 nucleotide sequence: TGTGCCAGCAGCTTGGTAGGAGGGAACACTGAAGCTTTCTTT.

V gene TRBV30 combines with J gene TRBJ1-5; TRBD1 might be the D (6 bases). The CDR3 consists of 15 residues. Germline loops: CDR1 GTSNPN, CDR2 SVGIG (reference sequence). V was trimmed by 0 bases and J by 6 bases, leaving 15 bases between them. CDR3 amino acids: CAWSVFGGAGQPQHF. CDR3 coding DNA: TGTGCCTGGAGTGTATTCGGGGGGGCTGGTCAGCCCCAGCATTTT.

The gene calls are TRBV5-1 and TRBJ1-4; 9 nucleotides agree with TRBD1. CDR1 and CDR2 from the germline V gene are SGHRS and YFSETQ. V shed 5 bases and J 0 bases; nucleotides not matched to a gene: 8. This CDR3 region has 17 residues. The CDR3 reads CASSRAGDRATNEKLFF. The CDR3, as DNA: TGCGCCAGCAGTCGTGCGGGGGACAGGGCAACTAATGAAAAACTGTTTTTT.

The chain combines TRBV5-1 with TRBJ2-1; tentatively, D is TRBD1 (5 bases). This CDR3 contains 14 residues. V lost 0 bases and J 2 bases, leaving 6 bases between the germline ends. CDR1 is SGHRS and CDR2 is YFSETQ in the germline V gene. The CDR3 DNA sequence: TGCGCCAGCAGCTTGGGGGGCGCCTACAATGAGCAGTTCTTC. Its protein product is CASSLGGAYNEQFF.

The chain employs TRBV2 and TRBJ1-3; D gene ambiguous. CDR1 and CDR2 from the germline V gene are SNHLY and FYNNEI. The CDR3 totals 15 residues. V was cut by 2 bases and J by 0 bases, with 8 bases left in between. This chain's CDR3 is CASSEYELSGNTIYF. The CDR3 nucleotides read TGTGCCAGCAGTGAATACGAACTCTCTGGAAACACCATATATTTT.

The rearrangement links TRBV5-8 to TRBJ2-1, with D perhaps matching TRBD2 (6 bases). The V end was cut by 0 bases, the J end by 8 bases, with 21 bases between. Germline V gives CDR1 SGHTS, CDR2 YDEGEE. The CDR3 is 17 residues long. Here the CDR3 reads CASSLASGTLPGYEQFF. DNA for the CDR3: TGTGCCAGCAGCTTGGCCTCTGGGACTCTTCCTGGGTATGAGCAGTTCTTC.

The CDR3 sequence: CASSVGGGVYEQFF. Written as DNA, the CDR3 is TGTGCCAGCAGCGTAGGGGGAGGGGTATATGAGCAGTTCTTC. The chain employs TRBV9 and TRBJ2-1, with TRBD2 identical over 7 bases. This CDR3 has 14 amino acids. V dropped 0 bases and J dropped 8; count of bases not matched to a gene: 5. Germline V gene lookup returns CDR1 SGDLS and CDR2 YYNGEE.

V and J are TRBV28 and TRBJ1-4, with D maybe TRBD1 (6 bases). CDR3 length equals 14 residues. Germline-derived CDR1 and CDR2 are MDHEN and SYDVKM. Trimming left V 2 bases short and J 6 bases short, with 10 bases between. The CDR3 reads CASSLGRGYEKLFF. CDR3 nucleotide sequence: TGTGCCAGCAGTTTAGGCAGGGGTTATGAAAAACTGTTTTTT.

Written as DNA, the CDR3 is TGTGCCAGCAAGGACAGGGTTCATGAAAAACTGTTTTTT. This translates into CASKDRVHEKLFF. The V call is TRBV12-3 or TRBV12-4, the J call TRBJ1-4, with TRBD1 matching over 8 bases. CDR3 size: 13 residues. V dropped 7 bases and J dropped 6; count of bases not matched to a gene: 4.

CDR3 in amino acids: CASSVGTSDPDTQYF. CDR3 nucleotides: TGTGCCAGCAGCGTCGGGACTAGCGATCCAGATACGCAGTATTTT. The genes are TRBV9 and TRBJ2-3; 10 nucleotides align to TRBD2. The CDR3 consists of 15 residues. J gave up 4 bases and V 2 bases, and 4 bases lay outside the gene matches. Germline-derived CDR1 and CDR2 are SGDLS and YYNGEE. Combining the CDR3 with reference TRBV9 and TRBJ2-3 gives the whole variable domain DSGVTQTPKHLITATGQRVTLRCSPRSGDLSVYWYQQSLDQGLQFLIQYYNGEERAKGNILERFSAQQFPDLHSELNLSSLELGDSALYFCASSVGTSDPDTQYFGPGTRLTVL.

This clone has a single count. The rearrangement uses TRBV5-1 and TRBJ2-3; 9 nucleotides match TRBD1. Germline CDR1 SGHRS, CDR2 YFSETQ. The CDR3 sequence is 16 residues long. J was trimmed by 3 bases and V by 3 bases; bases with no gene match: 8. The CDR3 spells CASSSGQGLGTDTQYF. CDR3 DNA: TGCGCCAGCAGCTCCGGACAGGGGCTGGGGACAGATACGCAGTATTTT.

The DNA for the CDR3 is TGTGCCAGCAGTTCCCTAGCGGGAGGGCTCTACGAGCAGTACTTC. Translating it yields CASSSLAGGLYEQYF. The chain has TRBV27 and TRBJ2-7, with 12 bases that match TRBD2. V was clipped by 4 bases and J by 3 bases; unmatched bases: 4. Looked up from germline, CDR1 is MNHEY and CDR2 is SMNVEV (reference sequence). The CDR3 spans 15 residues.

The table lists this clone with a count of one. The chain has TRBV7-8 and TRBJ2-1; 10 bases match TRBD2. J lost 8 bases, V lost 5 bases, and 15 bases had no gene match. The CDR3 length is 17 residues. Germline values: CDR1 SGHVS, CDR2 FQNEAQ. The CDR3: CASSIRFGLAGGYEQFF. The CDR3 DNA follows: TGTGCCAGCAGCATAAGGTTTGGGTTAGCGGGAGGTTATGAGCAGTTCTTC.

The chain has TRBV19 and TRBJ2-3; possibly TRBD2 for D (6 bases). The V end was cut by 3 bases, the J end by 6 bases, with 13 bases between. The length of the CDR3 is 14 residues. Germline V gene data show CDR1 as LNHDA and CDR2 as SQIVND (reference sequence). The CDR3 sequence: CASSIRGREDTQYF. DNA of the CDR3: TGTGCCAGTAGTATTCGGGGTCGGGAGGATACGCAGTATTTT.

This chain links TRBV9 with TRBJ1-3; possibly TRBD1 for D (6 bases). Per the germline V gene, CDR1 is SGDLS and CDR2 is YYNGEE. The CDR3 loop spans 14 amino acids. V was pared by 7 bases and J by 0 bases, with 11 bases between. The CDR3 DNA follows: TGTGCCAGCGGGGGGGCGGCCTCTGGAAACACCATATATTTT. Translated, it gives CASGGAASGNTIYF. Combining the CDR3 with reference TRBV9 and TRBJ1-3 gives the whole variable domain DSGVTQTPKHLITATGQRVTLRCSPRSGDLSVYWYQQSLDQGLQFLIQYYNGEERAKGNILERFSAQQFPDLHSELNLSSLELGDSALYFCASGGAASGNTIYFGEGSWLTVV.

This chain uses TRBV7-8 with TRBJ1-1; 7 bases align to TRBD1. The ends lost 0 bases at V and 10 bases at J; junction bases unmatched: 8. This CDR3 contains 14 residues. Germline V lookup: CDR1 SGHVS, CDR2 FQNEAQ. The CDR3 is CASSLATGATGAFF. The CDR3 coding sequence is TGTGCCAGCAGCTTAGCTACAGGGGCCACGGGAGCTTTCTTT.

V and J are TRBV3-1 (or the pseudogene TRBV3-2) and TRBJ2-7, with TRBD2 matching over 8 bases. V shed 1 base, J shed 4 bases, and the junction held 9 bases outside the gene matches. The germline V gene has CDR1 LGHDT and CDR2 YNNKEL (reference sequence). The CDR3 runs to 16 residues. For the CDR3, the DNA is TGTGCCAGCAGCCAAGGAGTAACGACTAGCGCTTACGAGCAGTACTTC. Amino acid sequence: CASSQGVTTSAYEQYF.

The V gene is TRBV2, the J gene TRBJ1-1; TRBD1 agrees at 8 bases. Germline loops: CDR1 SNHLY, CDR2 FYNNEI. The CDR3 runs 15 residues. V was clipped by 4 bases and J by 3 bases; unmatched bases: 7. CDR3 in amino acids: CASSGRTGPYTEAFF. The DNA of the CDR3 is TGTGCCAGCAGTGGAAGGACAGGGCCATACACTGAAGCTTTCTTT.

This chain joins TRBV6-1 and TRBJ1-4, with D hard to call. This CDR3 is 16 amino acids long. CDR1 and CDR2 from the germline V gene are MNHNS and SASEGT. V shed 0 bases and J shed 0 bases, with 8 bases lying between them. The CDR3 DNA reads TGTGCCAGCAGTGAAGCGGGCAGTGCAACTAATGAAAAACTGTTTTTT. It encodes CASSEAGSATNEKLFF.

The V gene is TRBV2, the J gene TRBJ1-6; possible D gene TRBD1, 5 bases. Deletions cut 7 bases from V and 0 bases from J, with 13 bases between. This CDR3 has 16 residues. Germline CDR1 reads SNHLY; CDR2 reads FYNNEI. Written as DNA, the CDR3 is TGTGCCAGCACATATGGGACTAGCTCCTATAATTCACCCCTCCACTTT. Translated, it gives CASTYGTSSYNSPLHF.